A selection of T cell receptor beta chains follows, all from one sample in a study of cytomegalovirus exposure and HLA in healthy donors. Some clones are missing from TCRdb's copy, which holds only in-frame ones; the method was immunoSEQ multiplex PCR. The table shows more than 250,000 clones, with roughly 89% occurring only once. Specimen: PBMCs. The source of these receptors is a woman in her late teens or twenties in good health and CMV-seronegative. Each CDR3 is given with its conserved first and last residue.

V gene: TRBV7-9; CDR3 protein: CASSTRVMNTEAFF
V gene: TRBV12-5; CDR3 protein: CASGFTRTLYSNQPQHF
V gene: TRBV19; CDR3 protein: CASSIDPAGGYNEQFF
V gene: TRBV18; CDR3 protein: CASSPGASYGYTF
V gene: TRBV2; CDR3 protein: CASGGRGPTLSSYEQYF
V gene: TRBV18; CDR3 protein: CASSPPSSYETQYF
V gene: TRBV5-4; CDR3 protein: CASSPGQEGIYGELFF
V gene: TRBV7-7; CDR3 protein: CASSLRVLDEQFF
V gene: TRBV2; CDR3 protein: CASSLAGGYTDTQYF
V gene: TRBV19; CDR3 protein: CASSMDSYGYTF
V gene: TRBV19; CDR3 protein: CASSRGGSNQPQHF
V gene: TRBV2; CDR3 protein: CASRAGLAETQYF
V gene: TRBV11-2; CDR3 protein: CASSLAVEGQFF
V gene: TRBV7-9; CDR3 protein: CASSYEQGDYEQYF
V gene: TRBV7-8; CDR3 protein: CASSFGQALYNEQFF
V gene: TRBV7-9; CDR3 protein: CSSSFGLAGETQYF
V gene: TRBV9; CDR3 protein: CASSPKPLTGGNTGELFF
V gene: TRBV25-1; CDR3 protein: CASGQGAGELFF
V gene: TRBV5-6; CDR3 protein: CASTYGKLTEAFF
V gene: TRBV9; CDR3 protein: CASSPGLRDTSTDTQYF
V gene: TRBV5-1; CDR3 protein: CASNLDGTTLRGQYF
V gene: TRBV27; CDR3 protein: CASSLWASGGARDTQYF
V gene: TRBV27; CDR3 protein: CASTSREKGYGYTF
V gene: TRBV5-6; CDR3 protein: CASSLLSGTGSRVQETQYF
V gene: TRBV5-6; CDR3 protein: CASSFLAGGYEQYF
V gene: TRBV18; CDR3 protein: CASSRDRDTEAFF
V gene: TRBV7-9; CDR3 protein: CASSLLGAAGGGYTF
V gene: TRBV5-1; CDR3 protein: CASSVSGASNSPLHF
V gene: TRBV6-6; CDR3 protein: CASSSGGVTEAFF
V gene: TRBV6-1; CDR3 protein: CASSEVLAGHSSGANVLTF
V gene: TRBV19; CDR3 protein: CASTGLAGGRSYNEQFF
V gene: TRBV2; CDR3 protein: CASSELGTYSNQPQHF
V gene: TRBV6-1; CDR3 protein: CASSARTGQGFYNEQFF
V gene: TRBV7-9; CDR3 protein: CASSLLGQRGQYF
V gene: TRBV5-6; CDR3 protein: CASSVQGAGGYTF
V gene: TRBV5-1; CDR3 protein: CASNSLRDSGEQYF
V gene: TRBV11-3; CDR3 protein: CASSLEAGYNEQFF
V gene: TRBV7-9; CDR3 protein: CASSLVHLTEKNTGELFF
V gene: TRBV19; CDR3 protein: CASSTGTGIYEQYF
V gene: TRBV6-5; CDR3 protein: CASTSGGPEYF
V gene: TRBV5-1; CDR3 protein: CASSLLGGHEQYF
V gene: TRBV2; CDR3 protein: CASSVMGLAYAGELFF
V gene: TRBV13; CDR3 protein: CASSLRGGREQYF
V gene: TRBV5-5; CDR3 protein: CASSLEAGTVLFF
V gene: TRBV5-1; CDR3 protein: CASTVTGLLNEQFF
V gene: TRBV5-1; CDR3 protein: CASIGGAPYNEQFF
V gene: TRBV7-2; CDR3 protein: CASSFQGTDEKLFF
V gene: TRBV5-1; CDR3 protein: CASSAMTGPDEKLFF
V gene: TRBV4-2; CDR3 protein: CASSQDFQISGAGYTF
V gene: TRBV10-3; CDR3 protein: CAISVEVSGATDTQYF
V gene: TRBV6-1; CDR3 protein: CASSLQEGTDTQYF
V gene: TRBV15; CDR3 protein: CATSREGQGKAFF
V gene: TRBV5-1; CDR3 protein: CASSATRYEQYF
V gene: TRBV15; CDR3 protein: CATSSDSGGANVLTF
V gene: TRBV28; CDR3 protein: CASILTGQSYEQYF
V gene: TRBV19; CDR3 protein: CASSMWLFTDTQYF
V gene: TRBV18; CDR3 protein: CASSPGGQGENQPQHF
V gene: TRBV5-1; CDR3 protein: CASSYDGLRTDTQYF
V gene: TRBV5-5; CDR3 protein: CASSLDWTGDSPLHF
V gene: TRBV2; CDR3 protein: CASRAGVEQAFF